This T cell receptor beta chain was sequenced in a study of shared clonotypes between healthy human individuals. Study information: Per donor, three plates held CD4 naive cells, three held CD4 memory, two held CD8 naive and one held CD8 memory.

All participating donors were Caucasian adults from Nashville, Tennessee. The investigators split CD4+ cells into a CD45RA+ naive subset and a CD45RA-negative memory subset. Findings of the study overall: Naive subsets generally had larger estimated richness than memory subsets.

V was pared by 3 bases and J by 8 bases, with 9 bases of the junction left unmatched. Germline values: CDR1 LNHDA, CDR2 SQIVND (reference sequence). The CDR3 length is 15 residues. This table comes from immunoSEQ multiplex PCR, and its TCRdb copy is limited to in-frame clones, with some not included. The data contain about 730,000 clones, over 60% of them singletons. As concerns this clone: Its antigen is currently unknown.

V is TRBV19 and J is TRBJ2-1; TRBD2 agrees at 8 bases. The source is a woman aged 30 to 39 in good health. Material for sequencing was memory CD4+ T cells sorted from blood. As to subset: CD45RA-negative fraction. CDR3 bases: TGTGCCAGTAGTATCTCCGGCGGGAGGCGGGATGAGCAGTTCTTC. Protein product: CASSISGGRRDEQFF.